Sequencing of this T cell receptor (beta chain) was carried out in a study of blood T cell repertoires in COVID-19. About the study: Spain, Italy and the United States supplied samples that represented acute and convalescent COVID-19. Sources were T cells, B-cell-depleted T cells, or PBMCs; the material itself was cDNA or gDNA.

Trimming stripped 4 bases from V and 11 bases from J, with 17 bases between. The CDR3 is made up of 13 amino acids. As originally analysed: Nucleated cell number was recorded as an estimate derived from reference gene primer amplification. The protocol was immunoSEQ multiplex PCR, while the TCRdb copy is restricted to in-frame clones and leaves out a portion. V and J calls and clone size come straight from that table; D and trimming were deduced from the DNA. The repertoire holds 200,000 or so clones, with 65% to 85% as singletons. This clone was counted between two and nine times. Source material: peripheral blood. This receptor was obtained from a woman in her thirties with acute or convalescent COVID-19. This rearrangement joins TRBV12-3 or TRBV12-4 to TRBJ1-1, with no clear D. CDR3 loop: CASSSRKDGTAFF. The CDR3 DNA is TGTGCCAGCAGTTCCAGGAAAGACGGAACGGCTTTCTTT.